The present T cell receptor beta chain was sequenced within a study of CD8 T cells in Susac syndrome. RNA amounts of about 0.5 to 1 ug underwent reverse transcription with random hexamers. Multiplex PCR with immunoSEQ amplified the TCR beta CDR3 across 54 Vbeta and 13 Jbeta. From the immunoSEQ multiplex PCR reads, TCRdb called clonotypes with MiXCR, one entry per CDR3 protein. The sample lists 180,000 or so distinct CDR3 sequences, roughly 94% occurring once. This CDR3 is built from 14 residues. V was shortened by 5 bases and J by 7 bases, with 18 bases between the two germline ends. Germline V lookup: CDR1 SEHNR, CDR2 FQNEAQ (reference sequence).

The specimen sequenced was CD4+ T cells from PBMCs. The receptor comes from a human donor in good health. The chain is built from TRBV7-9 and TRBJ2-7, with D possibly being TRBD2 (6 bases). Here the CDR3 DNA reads TGTGCCAGCAGCCTACTAGCAGCAAAGCGGGAGCAGTACTTC. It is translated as CASSLLAAKREQYF.